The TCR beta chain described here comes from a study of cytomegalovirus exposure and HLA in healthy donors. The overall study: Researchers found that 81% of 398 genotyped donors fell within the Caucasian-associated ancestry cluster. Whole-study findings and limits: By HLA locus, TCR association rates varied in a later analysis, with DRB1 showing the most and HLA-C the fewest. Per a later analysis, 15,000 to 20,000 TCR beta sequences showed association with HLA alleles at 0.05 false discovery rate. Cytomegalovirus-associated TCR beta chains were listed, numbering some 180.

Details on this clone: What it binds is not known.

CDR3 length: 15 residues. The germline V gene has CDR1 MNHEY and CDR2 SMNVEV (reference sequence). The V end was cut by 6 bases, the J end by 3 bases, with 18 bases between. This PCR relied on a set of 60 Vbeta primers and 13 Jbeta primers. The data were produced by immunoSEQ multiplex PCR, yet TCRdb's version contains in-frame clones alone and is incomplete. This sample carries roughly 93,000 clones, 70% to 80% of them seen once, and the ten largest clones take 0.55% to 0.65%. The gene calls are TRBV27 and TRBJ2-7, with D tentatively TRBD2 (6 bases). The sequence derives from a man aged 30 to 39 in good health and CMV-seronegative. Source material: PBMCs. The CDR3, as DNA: TGTGCCAGCAGACCTACTCCGGGACTGAGCTACGAGCAGTACGTC. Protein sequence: CASRPTPGLSYEQYV.